One and the same sample provided the 7 T cell receptor delta chains below, sequenced in a study of gamma-delta T cells after stem cell transplantation. TCRdb called clones anew from the RT-PCR reads with CATT. The table includes about 1,400 delta-chain clones, around 25% detected once. The source material was gamma-delta T cells. Receptor source: a human donor. It is not recorded whose cells these are; they may come from a transplant donor.

By proportion, this clone is medium-sized. Other nucleotide sequences from this sample produce the same CDR3. The chain uses TRDV2 and TRDJ1; TRDD3 matches at 10 bases. This CDR3 has 20 residues. CDR1 and CDR2 from the germline V gene are GEAIGNYY and EKD. Germline trimming cut 4 bases from V and 0 bases from J; bases unmatched to any gene: 19. The CDR3 region is CACDRVPTRLTGGYTDKLIF. CDR3 nucleotide sequence: TGTGCCTGTGATAGGGTTCCTACCCGTTTAACTGGGGGATACACCGATAAACTCATCTTT.

Of note for this clone: Since a far larger clone is one base different, this is likely a read error. Within the sample, other DNA sequences also encode this same CDR3. The V call is TRDV2, the J call TRDJ1; possibly TRDD1 for D (5 bases). The CDR3 length is 16 residues. Trimming pared 4 bases from V and 2 bases from J, leaving 19 bases between. Germline loops: CDR1 GEAIGNYY, CDR2 EKD. The CDR3 bases are TGTGCCTGTGAGGAAATTACGGTTGGAGAAACCGATAAACTCATCTTT. Translation gives CACEEITVGETDKLIF.

Sample share makes this clone medium-sized. The rearrangement uses TRDV2 and TRDJ1; 9 nucleotides line up with TRDD3. The ends lost 5 bases at V and 0 bases at J; junction bases unmatched: 9. Germline V lookup: CDR1 GEAIGNYY, CDR2 EKD. CDR3 length: 16 amino acids. Here the CDR3 reads CACAALGETYTDKLIF. The CDR3 bases are TGTGCCTGTGCGGCACTGGGGGAAACTTACACCGATAAACTCATCTTT.

Points on this clone: A far larger clone is one nucleotide away, so this likely arose from a read error. Different DNA sequences within this sample yield the same CDR3. V usage is TRDV2 and J usage is TRDJ1, with D hard to call. The germline V gene has CDR1 GEAIGNYY and CDR2 EKD. V was clipped by 0 bases and J by 0 bases, with 10 bases between them. The CDR3 loop spans 15 amino acids. The CDR3 nucleotides are TGTGCCTGTGACACCCTGCAAAGAGACACCGATAAACTCATCTTT. Its translation: CACDTLQRDTDKLIF.

By frequency in the sample, this clone is hyperexpanded. The identical CDR3 is also encoded by other nucleotide sequences in the sample. This chain connects TRDV2 to TRDJ1; 13 nucleotides line up with TRDD3. J gave up 3 bases and V 3 bases, and 12 bases lay outside the gene matches. Germline CDR1 is GEAIGNYY and CDR2 is EKD. The CDR3 has 18 residues. The CDR3 DNA reads as TGTGCCTGTGACGCCGTACTGGGGGATACGCAAGGGCCCGATAAACTCATCTTT. Translation: CACDAVLGDTQGPDKLIF.

By share of the sample, this clone is medium-sized (0.01 to 0.1%). This rearrangement joins TRDV2 to TRDJ1; 9 bases agree with TRDD3. The CDR3 length is 15 residues. Trimming cost V 0 bases and J 6 bases; bases outside gene matches: 7. CDR1 GEAIGNYY and CDR2 EKD come from the germline V gene. CDR3 sequence reads: CACDTVGDRGNKLIF. The DNA of the CDR3 is TGTGCCTGTGACACCGTGGGGGATAGGGGAAATAAACTCATCTTT.

Comment on this clone: A read error is the likely source, as a far larger clone sits one nucleotide away. The chain employs TRDV3 and TRDJ1; 7 bases are a match to TRDD3. Germline lookup yields CDR1 TVYSNPD and CDR2 GDNSRS (reference sequence). V was clipped by 2 bases and J by 1 base; unmatched bases: 13. This CDR3 is built from 16 residues. The DNA of the CDR3 is TGTGCCTTTTACGCGGTGGGGGACTGGGTCACCGATAAACTCATCTTT. Its translation is CAFYAVGDWVTDKLIF.